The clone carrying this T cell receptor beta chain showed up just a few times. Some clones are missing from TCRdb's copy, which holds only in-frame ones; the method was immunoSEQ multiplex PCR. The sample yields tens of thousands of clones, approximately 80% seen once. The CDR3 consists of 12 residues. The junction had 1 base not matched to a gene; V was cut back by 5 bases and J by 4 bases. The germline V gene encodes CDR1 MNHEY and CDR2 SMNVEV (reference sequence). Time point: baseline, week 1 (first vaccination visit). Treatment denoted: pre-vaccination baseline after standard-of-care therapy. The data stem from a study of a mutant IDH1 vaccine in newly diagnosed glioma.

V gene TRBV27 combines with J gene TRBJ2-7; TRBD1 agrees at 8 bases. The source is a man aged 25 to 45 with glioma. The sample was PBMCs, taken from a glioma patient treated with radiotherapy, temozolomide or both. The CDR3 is CASSDRGYEQYF. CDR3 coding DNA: TGTGCCAGCAGTGACAGGGGATACGAGCAGTACTTC.